The 8 T cell receptor beta chains listed next were all sequenced from one sample in a study of cytomegalovirus exposure and HLA in healthy donors. The PCR used 60 Vbeta and 13 Jbeta primers. Assay: immunoSEQ multiplex PCR; the TCRdb copy retains only in-frame clones and omits some. There are hundreds of thousands of clones in the sample; 75% to 90% occur only once, and under 0.85% lies in the top ten. The sequencing sample was made of PBMCs. Receptors were obtained from a boy younger than 10 in good health and CMV-seronegative.

The gene calls are TRBV29-1 and TRBJ2-5, with D perhaps TRBD1 (5 bases). Germline CDR1 SQVTM, CDR2 ANQGSEA. V gave up 0 bases and J gave up 5 bases, with 13 bases separating them. This CDR3 has 14 amino acids. The CDR3 nucleotides read TGCAGCGTTGAAGAAAGGGCAGGGTGGGAGACCCAGTACTTC. It yields the protein CSVEERAGWETQYF.

A word on this clone: One junction end disagrees with the germline gene, perhaps due to a read error. The rearrangement links TRBV13 to TRBJ1-2, with 7 positions matching TRBD1. The CDR3 covers 11 residues. Germline loops: CDR1 PRHDT, CDR2 FYEKMQ (reference sequence). In DNA form, the CDR3 reads TGTGCCAGCAGGAGGGGGCGTGGGTCAGACTTC. Amino acid sequence: CASRRGRGSDF.

A note on this clone: The junction departs from the called germline gene at one end, perhaps through a read error. The CDR3 sequence: CSSSLGRAGGLDTQYF. CDR3 nucleotides: TGTTCCAGCAGCTTAGGAAGGGCAGGGGGCTTAGATACGCAGTATTTT. J is TRBJ2-3 and V is TRBV7-9; 8 bases agree with TRBD1. Per the germline V gene, CDR1 is SEHNR and CDR2 is FQNEAQ (reference sequence). This CDR3 spans 16 amino acids.

The J gene is TRBJ2-7, the V gene TRBV6-1; a weak D match, TRBD1 (5 bases). The CDR3 has 14 residues. Germline assignment: CDR1 MNHNS and CDR2 SASEGT. The V and J ends lost 7 bases and 3 bases respectively, with 16 bases between them. The CDR3 nucleotides read TGTGCCAGCATCTTGACCCTAGGGGACTACGAGCAGTACTTC. It is translated as CASILTLGDYEQYF.

This clone has a single count. The chain has TRBV11-1 and TRBJ2-7; D is perhaps TRBD1 (6 bases). The CDR3 has 13 amino acids. V was clipped by 6 bases and J by 3 bases, with 12 bases between them. The germline V gene encodes CDR1 SGHAT and CDR2 FQDESV (reference sequence). CDR3 residues: CASSLPGHYEQYF. Written as DNA, the CDR3 is TGTGCCAGCAGTTTACCGGGACACTACGAGCAGTACTTC. The full variable domain, rest sourced from reference TRBV11-1 and TRBJ2-7, is EAEVAQSPRYKITEKSQAVAFWCDPISGHATLYWYRQILGQGPELLVQFQDESVVDDSQLPKDRFSAERLKGVDSTLKIQPAELGDSAMYLCASSLPGHYEQYFGPGTRLTVT.

This chain links TRBV25-1 with TRBJ1-4, with TRBD1 identical over 8 bases. After removal of 4 bases from V and 5 bases from J, the junction contained 6 bases not matched to a gene. Germline CDR1 reads MGHDK; CDR2 reads SYGVNS. The CDR3 has 15 amino acids. The DNA of the CDR3 is TGTGCCAGCAGTGGGGGGGACAGGTACAATGAAAAACTGTTTTTT. Translation: CASSGGDRYNEKLFF.

The V call is TRBV11-3, the J call TRBJ2-1; D might be TRBD2 (7 bases). CDR3 length: 15 amino acids. Trimming left V 5 bases short and J 4 bases short, with 15 bases between. CDR1 and CDR2 from the germline V gene are SGHNT and YENEEA. CDR3 nucleotide sequence: TGTGCCAGCAGCCGCGAGGGGGGGATATACAATGAGCAGTTCTTC. Translated: CASSREGGIYNEQFF.

J is TRBJ2-3 and V is TRBV9; D not certain. The CDR3 totals 15 residues. CDR1 is SGDLS and CDR2 is YYNGEE in the germline V gene. V gave up 0 bases and J gave up 6 bases, with 14 bases separating them. The CDR3 protein is CASSVDGVARDTQYF. The CDR3 DNA is TGTGCCAGCAGCGTAGATGGCGTCGCGAGGGATACGCAGTATTTT.